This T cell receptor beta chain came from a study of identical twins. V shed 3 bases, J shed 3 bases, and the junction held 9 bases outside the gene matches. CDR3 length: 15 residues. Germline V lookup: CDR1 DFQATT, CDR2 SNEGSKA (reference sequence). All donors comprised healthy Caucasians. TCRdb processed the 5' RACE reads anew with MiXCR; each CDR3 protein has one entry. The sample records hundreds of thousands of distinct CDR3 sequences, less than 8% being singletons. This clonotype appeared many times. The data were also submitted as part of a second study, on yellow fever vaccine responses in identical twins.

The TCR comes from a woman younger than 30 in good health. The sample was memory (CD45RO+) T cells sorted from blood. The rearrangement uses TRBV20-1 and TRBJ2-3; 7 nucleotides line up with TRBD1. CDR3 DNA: TGCAGTGCTAGGCTCCCCAGCAGGGGGACAGATACGCAGTATTTT. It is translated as CSARLPSRGTDTQYF.